Presented here are 3 T cell receptor beta chains from one specimen sequenced in a study of blood T cell repertoires in COVID-19 (dated by TCRdb to 2019 to 2021). Preparation of the library involved the immunoSEQ multiplex PCR assay. In TCRdb, the immuneACCESS table is reduced to in-frame sequences with V and J assigned. These tables do not hold every clone; where another copy was compared, an unresolved V gene accounts for under half, and the others remain unexplained. The sample profile shows around 140,000 clones; roughly 89% of them were found once. 8.6% of the sample belongs to the ten largest clones. The source material was peripheral blood. These receptors were taken from a woman aged 45-65 years with active or convalescent COVID-19.

The genes are TRBV4-1 and TRBJ1-4; 7 bases map to TRBD1. The CDR3 totals 15 residues. V shed 5 bases and J 3 bases; nucleotides not matched to a gene: 6. Per the germline V gene, CDR1 is MGHRA and CDR2 is YSYEKL. The CDR3 bases are TGCGCCAGCAGCATCCAACAGGGGCCTAATGAAAAACTGTTTTTT. This gives the protein CASSIQQGPNEKLFF.

V and J are TRBV19 and TRBJ2-1; 8 bases match TRBD1. The CDR3 extends over 12 amino acids. The J segment lost 7 bases and the V segment lost 4 bases, leaving 0 bases of the junction unmatched. Germline CDR1 and CDR2: LNHDA and SQIVND (reference sequence). The CDR3 DNA follows: TGTGCCAGTAGTAGACAGGGGAATGAGCAGTTCTTC. It codes for CASSRQGNEQFF.

The chain couples TRBV27 to TRBJ2-3, with 8 bases identical to TRBD2. The CDR3 runs to 16 residues. The V gene's germline CDR1 is MNHEY and CDR2 SMNVEV (reference sequence). V shed 5 bases and J 6 bases; nucleotides not matched to a gene: 13. This CDR3 reads CASSLRSGGLQDTQYF. CDR3 in DNA: TGTGCCAGCAGTCTTCGCAGCGGGGGCCTACAGGATACGCAGTATTTT.